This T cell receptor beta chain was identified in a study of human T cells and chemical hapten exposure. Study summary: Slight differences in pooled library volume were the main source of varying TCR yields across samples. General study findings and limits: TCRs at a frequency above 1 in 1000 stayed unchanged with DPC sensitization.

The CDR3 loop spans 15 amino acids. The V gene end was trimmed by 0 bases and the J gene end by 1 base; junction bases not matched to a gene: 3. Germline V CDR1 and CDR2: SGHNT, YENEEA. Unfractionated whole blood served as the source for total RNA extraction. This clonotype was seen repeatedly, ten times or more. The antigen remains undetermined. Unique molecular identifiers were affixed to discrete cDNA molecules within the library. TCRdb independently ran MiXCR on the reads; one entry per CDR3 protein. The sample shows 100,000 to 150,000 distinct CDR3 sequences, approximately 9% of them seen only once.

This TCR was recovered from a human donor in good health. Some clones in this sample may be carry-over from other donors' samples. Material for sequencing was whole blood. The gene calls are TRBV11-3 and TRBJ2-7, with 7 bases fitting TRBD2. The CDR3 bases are TGTGCCAGCAGCTTAGATTCTAGCGGTTCCTACGAGCAGTACTTC. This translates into CASSLDSSGSYEQYF.